The rows below give T cell receptor beta chains drawn from one sample of a study of response to subunit inactivated influenza vaccine. TCRdb used MiXCR to reprocess the RT-PCR reads, holding one entry per CDR3 protein. Here the sample spans approximately 530,000 distinct CDR3 sequences, about 7.2% being singletons. The sequencing used PBMCs from blood, collected roughly 24 months after vaccination. These receptors came from a man aged 50 to 69 who received an inactivated influenza vaccine. Both conserved end residues are trimmed from each CDR3. Fields, in order: V gene, CDR3 protein.

v_gene: TRBV7-2; CDR3aa: ASSPYLRPPEAF
v_gene: TRBV20-1; CDR3aa: SARYGANTGELF
v_gene: TRBV6-1; CDR3aa: ASRRPGQPHNSPLH
v_gene: TRBV15; CDR3aa: ATSLGTSGAYEQY
v_gene: TRBV5-1; CDR3aa: ASSLTRDPYEQY
v_gene: TRBV7-8; CDR3aa: ASSLGPRGQETQY
v_gene: TRBV4-1; CDR3aa: ASSHTPQGGNSPLH
v_gene: TRBV12-3/TRBV12-4; CDR3aa: ASSITDTALLYGYT
v_gene: TRBV4-1; CDR3aa: ASSQIPGLYNSPLH
v_gene: TRBV20-1; CDR3aa: SAHPGSKAF
v_gene: TRBV6-2/TRBV6-3; CDR3aa: ASSRATSGAETQY
v_gene: TRBV4-3; CDR3aa: ASSQDFGDTYGYT
v_gene: TRBV4-1; CDR3aa: ASSQGWRALEAF
v_gene: TRBV29-1; CDR3aa: SVVGREGNYEQY
v_gene: TRBV7-9; CDR3aa: ASTPSRRDRDDYGYT
v_gene: TRBV7-9; CDR3aa: ASSLTSGRRIGELF
v_gene: TRBV3-1; CDR3aa: ASSRFPLGSSTDTQY
v_gene: TRBV4-1; CDR3aa: ASSPESRGDEQF
v_gene: TRBV28; CDR3aa: ASSTWTGTSSYNEQF
v_gene: TRBV10-1; CDR3aa: ASSESQLKNIQY
v_gene: TRBV12-3/TRBV12-4; CDR3aa: ASSTGATPSGANVLT
v_gene: TRBV4-1; CDR3aa: ASSQDWDSIQY
v_gene: TRBV5-1; CDR3aa: ASSSIVSGYT
v_gene: TRBV2; CDR3aa: ASSLPRTGRYTQY
v_gene: TRBV24-1; CDR3aa: ATSDLYTGELF
v_gene: TRBV5-1; CDR3aa: ASSLFGNVPTNEKLF
v_gene: TRBV29-1; CDR3aa: SVELPRGRTGELF
v_gene: TRBV7-8; CDR3aa: ASSLEGKGHYEQY
v_gene: TRBV27; CDR3aa: ASSFFGSANTGELF
v_gene: TRBV4-2; CDR3aa: ASSQAGNTEAF
v_gene: TRBV27; CDR3aa: ASSSRQSLYEQY
v_gene: TRBV3-1; CDR3aa: ASSPRLAGQETQY
v_gene: TRBV7-6; CDR3aa: ASSSRGTEAF
v_gene: TRBV20-1; CDR3aa: SAAQGALSPLH
v_gene: TRBV29-1; CDR3aa: SVSRRLAGNEQY
v_gene: TRBV20-1; CDR3aa: SARVPTDTQY
v_gene: TRBV7-3; CDR3aa: ASSPVGTKYNEQF
v_gene: TRBV10-3; CDR3aa: AISEMDWSSYNEQF
v_gene: TRBV14; CDR3aa: ASSQGRRGDEQF
v_gene: TRBV20-1; CDR3aa: SASGSLDTQY
v_gene: TRBV5-6; CDR3aa: ASSLTGNSYEQY